Listed below are T cell receptor beta chains from one sample, sequenced in a study of cytomegalovirus exposure and HLA in healthy donors. Clones were sequenced by immunoSEQ multiplex PCR, and TCRdb holds only the in-frame ones, with some missing. Seen here are approximately 180,000 clones, 70% to 80% observed once, and the top ten hold around 1.4%. Sequenced sample: PBMCs. The origin of the receptors is a woman between 45 and 65 years old in good health and CMV-seronegative. Both conserved end residues are part of each CDR3. Each record gives: V gene, CDR3 length, clone size, D gene, J gene, CDR3 protein, CDR3 DNA. D genes are given only for firm matches. Rows give clone size only sometimes, using once, few, many, or a class for an expanded clone.

>TRBV7-3|15|NA|NA|TRBJ2-5
CASSPQGDYQETQYF
TGTGCCAGCAGCCCTCAGGGGGACTACCAAGAGACCCAGTACTTC
>TRBV28|12|NA|NA|TRBJ2-7
CASSLQTYEQYF
TGTGCCAGCAGTCTCCAGACCTACGAGCAGTACTTC
>TRBV5-1|14|NA|TRBD2|TRBJ2-7
CASSPTLAGLEQYF
TGCGCCAGCAGCCCCACTTTAGCGGGGCTCGAGCAGTACTTC
>TRBV7-9|15|NA|NA|TRBJ1-2
CASSLGRGANYGYTF
TGTGCCAGCAGCTTAGGGCGGGGAGCTAACTATGGCTACACCTTC
>TRBV6-1|15|few|TRBD1|TRBJ2-3
CASSEEGQRTDTQYF
TGTGCCAGCAGTGAAGAGGGACAGCGCACAGATACGCAGTATTTT
>TRBV11-2|16|few|NA|TRBJ2-1
CASRFTSGTPYNEQFF
TGTGCCAGCAGATTTACCTCCGGGACTCCTTACAATGAGCAGTTCTTC
>TRBV7-6|17|NA|NA|TRBJ1-4
CASSPWTDGATNEKLFF
TGTGCCAGCAGCCCCTGGACAGATGGAGCAACTAATGAAAAACTGTTTTTT
>TRBV28|13|NA|NA|TRBJ1-5
CASITGSKQPRHF
TGTGCCAGCATAACGGGGTCGAAGCAGCCCCGGCATTTT
>TRBV7-6|19|NA|TRBD1|TRBJ1-3
CASSATGGIRYSSGNTIYF
TGTGCCAGCAGCGCAACAGGGGGTATACGCTATAGCTCTGGAAACACCATATATTTT
>TRBV5-1|15|NA|TRBD2|TRBJ2-7
CASSLADLPTYEQYF
TGCGCCAGCAGCCTAGCGGATCTACCAACCTACGAGCAGTACTTC
>TRBV28|14|NA|NA|TRBJ1-1
CASSLLGADTEAFF
TGTGCCAGCAGTTTACTGGGGGCGGACACTGAAGCTTTCTTT
>TRBV4-2|16|NA|NA|TRBJ2-3
CASSQEPGRVPDTQYF
TGTGCCAGCAGCCAAGAACCCGGGCGGGTTCCAGATACGCAGTATTTT
>TRBV4-1|16|NA|TRBD2|TRBJ2-1
CASSQDPGLAGDEQFF
TGCGCCAGCAGCCAGGATCCGGGACTAGCGGGAGACGAGCAGTTCTTC
>TRBV6-5|13|once|NA|TRBJ1-1
CASSYSRDTEAFF
TGTGCCAGCAGTTACAGCAGGGACACTGAAGCTTTCTTT
>TRBV5-1|14|NA|TRBD1|TRBJ2-3
CASSLVGGADTQYF
TGCGCCAGCAGCTTGGTAGGGGGCGCAGATACGCAGTATTTT
>TRBV19|15|NA|TRBD1|TRBJ1-5
CASNEQGDESQPQHF
TGTGCCAGTAATGAACAGGGGGATGAAAGTCAGCCCCAGCATTTT
>TRBV7-3|16|NA|NA|TRBJ2-3
CASSPRTGISTDTQYF
TGTGCCAGCAGCCCCCGGACTGGGATTAGCACAGATACGCAGTATTTT
>TRBV7-6|16|NA|TRBD2|TRBJ2-7
CASSLGYLREGYEQYF
TGTGCCAGCAGCTTAGGGTATCTCCGGGAGGGCTACGAGCAGTACTTC
>TRBV5-6|13|few|TRBD1|TRBJ1-2
CASSPGQGRSYTF
TGTGCCAGCAGCCCTGGACAGGGCAGGAGCTACACCTTC
>TRBV28|16|NA|NA|TRBJ2-7
CASSLPYRLGKYEQYF
TGTGCCAGCAGTTTACCTTACCGCCTCGGGAAATACGAGCAGTACTTC